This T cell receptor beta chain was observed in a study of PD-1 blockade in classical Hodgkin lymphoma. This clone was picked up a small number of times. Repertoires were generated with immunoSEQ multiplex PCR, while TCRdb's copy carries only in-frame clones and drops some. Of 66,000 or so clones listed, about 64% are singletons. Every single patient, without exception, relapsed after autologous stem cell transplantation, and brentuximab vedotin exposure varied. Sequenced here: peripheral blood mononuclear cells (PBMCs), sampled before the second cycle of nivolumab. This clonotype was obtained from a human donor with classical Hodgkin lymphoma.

CDR3 nucleotides: TGTGCCAGCAAAAGGAGAGCCACTGAAGCTTTCTTT. This codes for CASKRRATEAFF. This chain joins TRBV21-1 and TRBJ1-1. TRBV21-1 is a recognized pseudogene. The CDR3 contains 12 residues.